This paragraph covers one T cell receptor (beta chain) sequence. This sample is part of a study of blood T cell repertoires in COVID-19. Assay: immunoSEQ multiplex PCR; the TCRdb copy retains only in-frame clones and omits some. The sample lists roughly 300,000 clones; 70% to 90% were seen once. CDR3 length equals 14 residues. Deletions cut 6 bases from V and 3 bases from J, with 15 bases between. Germline V gene lookup returns CDR1 MDHEN and CDR2 SYDVKM. One Seattle source followed patients from active infection through their disease course. The sample was peripheral blood. This TCR was sampled from a woman in her 30s with COVID-19, enrolled during active disease. The chain combines TRBV28 with TRBJ2-7; tentative D call: TRBD1 (5 bases). As DNA, the CDR3 is TGTGCCAGCAGGTGGCACAGGCAATACTACGAGCAGTACTTC. Its translation: CASRWHRQYYEQYF.